This T cell receptor (beta chain) derives from a study of STAT5B mutations in CD4+ large granular lymphocyte leukemia (dated by TCRdb to between 2021 and 2023). Turning to the overall study: Among the healthy controls, the CDR3 'QG' motif was associated with a particular HLA allele. Flow cytometry on FACSCanto II or FACSVerse showed that the purified fractions were more than 95% pure among lymphocytes. The study compared the TCRbeta repertoires of patients with CD4+ T-cell large granular lymphocyte leukemia against the TCRbeta repertoires of healthy blood donors. Study-level results and caveats: The main leukemic clonotypes were found to be private to each patient, although more than 20% of the main leukemic clonotypes were detected at low frequency in the non-leukemic repertoires of other patients. CD4-sorted patient repertoires appeared more clonal than healthy CD4+ repertoires, and this difference persisted after removing the putative leukemic clones. The data were not HLA-matched, and the relatively small sample size could explain the higher clonality seen in CD4+ compared with CD8+ T-LGLL. TRBV06-family usage was enriched among the top patient clones (8/27) compared with healthy controls (2/35).

In its sample, this clone was seen once. No cognate antigen has been identified for it. No base quality information exists; no much larger clone differs at one position. Healthy controls were approximately 40 blood donors whose buffy coats came from the Finnish Red Cross blood service. All TCR-sequenced material derived from peripheral blood: patient blood samples and healthy donor buffy coats. Ficoll-Hypaque gradient centrifugation was used to isolate peripheral blood mononuclear cells. CD4+ cells were magnetically purified from the buffy coats of healthy controls. The Gentra Puregene Cell and Tissue kit was used to extract genomic DNA, and a Qubit 2.0 fluorometer was used to measure the amount of genomic DNA. The CDR3 has 14 amino acids, counting the end cysteine and phenylalanine. Kept here is only the CDR3 DNA, which spans 42 bases and is read in frame from base 1. The V end loses 4 bases and the J end loses 6 bases, and a stretch of 13 bases separates them. Taken from the germline V gene, the CDR1 and CDR2 loops are SNHLY and FYNNEI.

The immunoSEQ assay at survey resolution was used to sequence TCRbeta rearrangements from genomic DNA. Per the original workflow: In the TCR sequencing data, the smallest productive clonotype frequency that could be detected was 2.59 x 10-5. Only productive TCRbeta rearrangements, defined as complete and in-frame sequences, were included in the analyses. The clonality of each sample was calculated as Simpson clonality in the immunoSEQ Analyzer version 3.0. Clones were categorized by frequency as very rare, small, medium, large (1-20%) or hyperexpanded (>20%). Generation probabilities were estimated with OLGA 1.2.3, V-gene circos plots were made with VDJtools, specificities were looked up in VDJdb, and CDR3 motifs were identified with GLIPH. This immuneACCESS table, as held by TCRdb, lists in-frame sequences with V and J called but not all clones. Of the missing ones, under half trace to an unresolved V gene in checked studies; the others have no known cause. V and J calls and clone size are given by that table; D and trimming were obtained from the DNA. The sample yields about 37,000 clones; around nine tenths were counted once. The ten largest clones take up approximately 3.5% of the sample.

The sequence derives from a human donor in good health. The rearrangement joined TRBV2 to TRBJ2-1; the D gene remains uncertain. The sample taken for sequencing was CD4+ T cells from blood buffy coats. CDR3 region: CASSGGIGINEQFF. The DNA reads as follows: TGTGCCAGCAGTGGCGGCATAGGGATCAATGAGCAGTTCTTC.